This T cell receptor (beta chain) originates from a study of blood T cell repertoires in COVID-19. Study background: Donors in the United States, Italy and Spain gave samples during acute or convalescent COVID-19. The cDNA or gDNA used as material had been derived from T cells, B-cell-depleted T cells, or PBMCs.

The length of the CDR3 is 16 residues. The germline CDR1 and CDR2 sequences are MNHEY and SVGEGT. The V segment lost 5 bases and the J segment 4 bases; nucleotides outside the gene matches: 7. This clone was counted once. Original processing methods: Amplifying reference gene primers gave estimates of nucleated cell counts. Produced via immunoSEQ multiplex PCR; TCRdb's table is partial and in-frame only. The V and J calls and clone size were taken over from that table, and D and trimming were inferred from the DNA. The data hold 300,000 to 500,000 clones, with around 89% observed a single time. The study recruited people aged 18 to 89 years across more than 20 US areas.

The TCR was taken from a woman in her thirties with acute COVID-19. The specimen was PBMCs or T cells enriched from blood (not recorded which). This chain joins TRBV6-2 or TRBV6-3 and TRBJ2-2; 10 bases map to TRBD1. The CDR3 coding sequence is TGTGCCAGCAGTCGTGGGGACAGGGGAAGCACCGGGGAGCTGTTTTTT. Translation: CASSRGDRGSTGELFF.